The T cell receptor (beta chain) described here comes from a study of shared clonotypes between healthy human individuals. Study context: Researchers assigned three CD4 naive, three CD4 memory, two CD8 naive and one CD8 memory plate to each donor.

Germline values: CDR1 KGHSH, CDR2 LQKENI. Trimming took off 0 bases at V and 3 bases at J, with 2 bases between the two ends. The CDR3 runs 12 residues. As for this clone: In the same sample, other DNA sequences code for this CDR3.

CD4+ cells yielded CD45RA+ naive and CD45RA-negative memory subsets. An approximately 210 ng quantity of DNA, 30,000 to 35,000 T cell genomes, went into the sorted-subset replicate PCRs. The protocol was immunoSEQ multiplex PCR, while the TCRdb copy is restricted to in-frame clones and leaves out a portion. The repertoire holds more than 1,200,000 clones, with 98% to 99% as singletons. The genes are TRBV18 and TRBJ2-5; D is unresolved. The origin of this receptor is a man aged 30 to 45 in good health. Sample: naive CD4+ T cells sorted from blood. Subset reported: CD45RA+ positively selected. Here the CDR3 reads CASSPPEETQYF. The CDR3 DNA reads TGTGCCAGCTCACCACCTGAAGAGACCCAGTACTTC.